The 7 T cell receptor beta chains given below trace back to one sample, sequenced in a study of cytomegalovirus exposure and HLA in healthy donors. Primers: 60 Vbeta forward and 13 Jbeta reverse. Sequencing was performed with immunoSEQ multiplex PCR; in TCRdb, only in-frame clones are kept and a portion is missing. Here the sample spans some 220,000 clones, 70% to 85% being singletons. The sequencing sample was made of PBMCs. These receptors originate from a woman between 40 and 50 years old in good health and CMV-seronegative.

A few counts support this clone. V gene TRBV6-5 combines with J gene TRBJ1-4; 9 bases are a match to TRBD1. The J segment lost 7 bases and the V segment lost 4 bases, leaving 10 bases of the junction unmatched. The germline V gene encodes CDR1 MNHEY and CDR2 SVGAGI. The CDR3 length is 16 residues. Written as DNA, the CDR3 is TGTGCCAGCAGTTCCCAGGGTACAGGGGGCAGTGAAAAACTGTTTTTT. Translated, it gives CASSSQGTGGSEKLFF.

The CDR3 sequence is CASSPLTPSTGDTQYF. Written as DNA, the CDR3 is TGTGCCAGCTCACCATTGACCCCCAGCACGGGGGATACGCAGTATTTT. The chain uses TRBV18 and TRBJ2-3; weak D call: TRBD2 (5 bases). Trimming cost V 2 bases and J 6 bases, with 18 bases left between them. There are 16 residues in the CDR3. Germline V gives CDR1 KGHSH, CDR2 LQKENI.

The chain employs TRBV29-1 and TRBJ2-7; TRBD1 is a possible D gene (7 bases). The CDR3 is made up of 13 amino acids. The germline gives CDR1 SQVTM, CDR2 ANQGSEA. Trimming took 4 bases from V and 6 from J, leaving 16 bases between them. CDR3 in amino acids: CSVVIGGGGEQYF. As DNA, the CDR3 is TGCAGCGTTGTAATTGGAGGGGGCGGCGAGCAGTACTTC.

The chain combines TRBV18 with TRBJ1-1; 8 bases align to TRBD1. The CDR3 runs to 14 residues. J gave up 3 bases and V 7 bases, and 7 bases lay outside the gene matches. Germline V gene lookup returns CDR1 KGHSH and CDR2 LQKENI. The CDR3 sequence is CASYNPGQDTEAFF. In DNA form, the CDR3 reads TGTGCCAGCTATAATCCGGGACAGGACACTGAAGCTTTCTTT.

The chain is built from TRBV5-1 and TRBJ2-2; D unclear. The CDR3 runs to 14 residues. From germline, CDR1 is SGHRS and CDR2 YFSETQ. V was shortened by 4 bases and J by 1 base, with 8 bases between the two germline ends. CDR3 sequence: CASSMAVNTGELFF. The CDR3 nucleotides are TGCGCCAGCAGCATGGCCGTGAACACCGGGGAGCTGTTTTTT.

This clone was recorded once. The chain carries TRBV27 and TRBJ2-7; 10 nucleotides align to TRBD1. The CDR3 extends over 13 amino acids. Trimming at V came to 6 bases and at J to 5 bases, leaving 4 bases not matched to a gene. Germline V CDR1 and CDR2: MNHEY, SMNVEV (reference sequence). The CDR3 region is CASRRTGGNEQYF. The DNA of the CDR3 is TGTGCCAGCAGGAGGACAGGGGGTAACGAGCAGTACTTC.

The chain recombines TRBV28 with TRBJ1-1, with unresolved D. Germline lookup yields CDR1 MDHEN and CDR2 SYDVKM. The CDR3 consists of 15 residues. With 6 bases removed from V and 1 base from J, the gap between germline ends came to 15 bases. The CDR3 sequence is CASRKTGLGNTEAFF. Written as DNA, the CDR3 is TGTGCCAGCAGGAAGACCGGACTGGGGAACACTGAAGCTTTCTTT.